Listed below are T cell receptor beta chains from one sample, sequenced in a study of OX40 agonist ivuxolimab in advanced cancers. Profiled with immunoSEQ multiplex PCR; TCRdb holds only in-frame clones, not every one. The sample lists about 79,000 clones, more than 85% occurring once. Sequenced material: CD4+ or CD8+ T cells sorted from blood, taken in a trial of the OX40 agonist ivuxolimab. These receptors originate from an adult with an advanced solid tumor such as melanoma, head and neck, liver or kidney cancer. Each CDR3 is given with its conserved first and last residue. Fields, in order: clone size, V gene, J gene, D gene, CDR3 DNA, CDR3 protein. D genes are given only for firm matches. Expanded clones get a size class; other rows say once, few or many, or leave the size out.

once	TRBV21-1	TRBJ2-3	NA	TGTGCCAGCAGCATGACTAGGCCGAGGGCGCAGTATTTT	CASSMTRPRAQYF
NA	TRBV19	TRBJ1-1	NA	TGTGCCAGTCGGGCGACGGTGAACACTGAAGCTTTCTTT	CASRATVNTEAFF
NA	TRBV25-1	TRBJ2-7	NA	TGTGCCAGCAGTGAACCGGCAGGGAGGTATACGGGGCAGTACTTC	CASSEPAGRYTGQYF
NA	TRBV5-1	TRBJ2-7	TRBD2	TGCGCCAGCAGCTTGCATCTGGGCGGGAGCCTCTACGAGCAGTACTTC	CASSLHLGGSLYEQYF
NA	TRBV6-5	TRBJ1-2	NA	TGTGCCAGCAGTTACTCGGCAAGCATCTATGGCTACACCTTC	CASSYSASIYGYTF
NA	TRBV20-1	TRBJ2-5	TRBD2	TGCAGTGGCGGGAGGGCAAAGACCCAGTACTTC	CSGGRAKTQYF
NA	TRBV7-9	TRBJ2-7	NA	TGTGCCAGCAGCTTAGGAGGGGGTACCTACGAGCAGTACTTC	CASSLGGGTYEQYF
NA	TRBV6-5	TRBJ1-5	NA	TGTGCCAGCAGTCCCAGTAGAGACACGGCCCAGCATTTT	CASSPSRDTAQHF
NA	TRBV5-4	TRBJ1-2	TRBD1	TGTGCCAGCAGCTTGGATGGGACAGAGAACTATGGCTACACCTTC	CASSLDGTENYGYTF
NA	TRBV28	TRBJ2-7	NA	TGTGCCAGCAGTGGGGCCTACGAGCAGTACTTC	CASSGAYEQYF
NA	TRBV30	TRBJ1-4	NA	TGTGCCTGGAGGGGGGTGGGGACTAATGAAAAACTGTTTTTT	CAWRGVGTNEKLFF
once	TRBV2	TRBJ2-2	NA	TGTGCCAGCAGTGTGCTGGGACGAACCGGGGAGCTGTTTTTT	CASSVLGRTGELFF
once	TRBV5-4	TRBJ2-2	NA	TGTGCCAGCAGCTTGATGAGGGAGAACACCGGGGAGCTGTTTTTT	CASSLMRENTGELFF
NA	TRBV15	TRBJ2-7	NA	TGTGCCACCAGCAGTTTCGGGGACCCCTCCTACGAGCAGTACTTC	CATSSFGDPSYEQYF
once	TRBV19	TRBJ2-2	TRBD1	TGTGCCAGTGTCCGGACAGGGGGAAATCCCGGGGAGCTGTTTTTT	CASVRTGGNPGELFF
NA	TRBV5-4	TRBJ2-2	NA	TGTGCCAGCAGCCGTGGGTGGACGAACACCGGGGAGCTGTTTTTT	CASSRGWTNTGELFF
NA	TRBV6-1	TRBJ2-2	TRBD1	TGTGCCAGTAACACAGGGGCTAGGACCGGGGAGCTGTTTTTT	CASNTGARTGELFF
NA	TRBV9	TRBJ2-7	NA	TGTGCCAGCAGCGTAGCGGGCGGTCGCTCCTACGAGCAGTACTTC	CASSVAGGRSYEQYF
NA	TRBV19	TRBJ2-5	TRBD2	TGTGCCAGTAGTAAGGAGCGGGGCCCAATTCAAGAGACCCAGTACTTC	CASSKERGPIQETQYF
NA	TRBV29-1	TRBJ2-7	TRBD1	TGCAGCGGCCGACAGGGGGCAGAGCAGTACTTC	CSGRQGAEQYF
NA	TRBV15	TRBJ2-4	TRBD1	TGTGCCACCAGCAGAGCAGGGGGCCTAAACATTCAGTACTTC	CATSRAGGLNIQYF
NA	TRBV11-2	TRBJ2-7	NA	NA	CASSYVGTGTKYF
NA	TRBV28	TRBJ1-3	NA	TGTGCCAGCAGTAACTCTGGAAACACCATATATTTT	CASSNSGNTIYF